Listed here is a single T cell receptor beta chain. No antigen is known for it. The TCR beta CDR3 regions underwent amplification using RNA transcripts as the source. Researchers ran a first-round RT-PCR on the TCR CDR3 using the HTBI primer set. TCRdb ran MiXCR on the multiplex PCR reads and lists one entry per CDR3 protein. In the table there are roughly 260,000 distinct CDR3 sequences, approximately 15% of which are singletons. The data belong to a study of T cells in Graves' hyperthyroidism and ophthalmopathy. Study information: Peripheral blood specimens were obtained at initial diagnosis, prior to any treatment.

General study findings and limits: Using 13 V-J features, a model discriminated ophthalmopathy from stable hyperthyroidism. In validation, the model predicted ophthalmopathy. These predictions came a median roughly six months before onset.

The CDR3 runs 19 residues. The V gene end was trimmed by 5 bases and the J gene end by 4 bases; junction bases not matched to a gene: 23. Germline V CDR1 and CDR2: SEHNR, FQNEAQ (reference sequence). Sequenced sample: blood. This sequence originates from a woman between 35 and 50 years old with Graves' hyperthyroidism that later progressed to Graves' ophthalmopathy. The gene calls are TRBV7-9 and TRBJ2-7; 7 nucleotides match TRBD1. The CDR3 DNA follows: TGTGCCAGCAGCCGCCGAAAGGGGGCGTTTAGATGGGGGCCTTACGAGCAGTACTTC. This gives the protein CASSRRKGAFRWGPYEQYF.